Following are 7 T cell receptor beta chains from one sample sequenced in a study of T cell changes during pregnancy in multiple sclerosis. The method was immunoSEQ multiplex PCR; TCRdb's version includes in-frame clones alone and lacks a portion of them. The sample records around 63,000 clones, 91% being singletons. The specimen comprised peripheral blood, sampled in the third trimester of pregnancy. The receptors were gathered from a female donor in good health, enrolled as a control in a pregnancy study.

This chain joins TRBV19 and TRBJ2-3; the D gene is possibly TRBD2 (5 bases). Trimming removed 0 bases at V and 7 bases at J, with 17 bases between. The CDR3 has 16 amino acids. Germline V gene lookup returns CDR1 LNHDA and CDR2 SQIVND (reference sequence). The CDR3 reads CASSIDTIQDGNTQYF. The CDR3 DNA reads TGTGCCAGTAGTATAGATACCATCCAAGACGGGAATACGCAGTATTTT.

The V call is TRBV18, the J call TRBJ2-1; D is uncertain. V was clipped by 6 bases and J by 8 bases, with 8 bases between them. The CDR3 runs to 11 residues. Per germline, CDR1 KGHSH and CDR2 LQKENI. The CDR3 spells CASSRSDEQFF. CDR3 bases: TGTGCCAGCTCGCGCTCGGATGAGCAGTTCTTC.

The chain joins TRBV10-1 to TRBJ1-3; D call uncertain. CDR3 length: 12 amino acids. V was shortened by 3 bases and J by 6 bases, with 6 bases between the two germline ends. Germline assignment: CDR1 WNHNN and CDR2 SYGVQD (reference sequence). CDR3 sequence reads: CASSDGENTIYF. The CDR3 DNA is TGCGCCAGCAGTGACGGAGAAAACACCATATATTTT.

The rearrangement links TRBV6-6 to TRBJ2-3, with TRBD2 identical over 9 bases. This CDR3 spans 15 amino acids. V dropped 6 bases and J dropped 2; count of bases not matched to a gene: 6. Per germline, CDR1 MNHNY and CDR2 SVGAGI (reference sequence). CDR3: CASRVKRGATDTQYF. CDR3 nucleotides: TGTGCCAGCAGGGTAAAGCGGGGGGCCACAGATACGCAGTATTTT.

The chain joins TRBV30 to TRBJ1-2, with TRBD1 matching 7 bases. CDR1 is GTSNPN and CDR2 is SVGIG in the germline V gene (reference sequence). Unmatched junction bases numbered 7, after V lost 4 bases and J lost 5 bases. The CDR3 loop spans 13 amino acids. The chain's CDR3 is CAWNRDSLYGYTF. CDR3 bases: TGTGCCTGGAACCGGGACAGTTTGTATGGCTACACCTTC.

The genes are TRBV2 and TRBJ1-2; tentative D call: TRBD1 (5 bases). The CDR3 is 12 amino acids. V shed 5 bases and J shed 8 bases, with 12 bases lying between them. CDR1 and CDR2 from the germline V gene are SNHLY and FYNNEI. The CDR3 DNA reads TGTGCCAGCAGTTCGGACACGTCAGGCTACACCTTC. Protein product: CASSSDTSGYTF.

V is TRBV28 and J is TRBJ1-3, with a tentative D call TRBD1 (5 bases). This CDR3 spans 13 amino acids. Trimming left V 10 bases short and J 3 bases short, with 13 bases between. Per the germline V gene, CDR1 is MDHEN and CDR2 is SYDVKM. The CDR3 bases are TGTGCCACCTGGGTCGGGGGTGGAAACACCATATATTTT. Its translation: CATWVGGGNTIYF.